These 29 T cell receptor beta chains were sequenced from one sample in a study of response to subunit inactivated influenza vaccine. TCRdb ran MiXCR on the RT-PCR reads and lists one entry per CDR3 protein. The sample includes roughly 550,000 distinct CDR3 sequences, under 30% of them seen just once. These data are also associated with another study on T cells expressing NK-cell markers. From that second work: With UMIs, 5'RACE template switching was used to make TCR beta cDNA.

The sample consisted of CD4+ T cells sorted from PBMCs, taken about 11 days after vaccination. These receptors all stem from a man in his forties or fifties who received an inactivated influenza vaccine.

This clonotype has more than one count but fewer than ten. CDR3 in DNA: TGTGCCAGCAAAAACCCGGTAAACACTGAAGCTTTCTTT. Translated: CASKNPVNTEAFF. This chain links TRBV11-2 with TRBJ1-1; D is undetermined. Looked up from germline, CDR1 is SGHAT and CDR2 is FQNNGV. The germline V and J ends were trimmed by 7 bases and 2 bases, with 11 bases remaining between them. The CDR3 extends over 13 amino acids.

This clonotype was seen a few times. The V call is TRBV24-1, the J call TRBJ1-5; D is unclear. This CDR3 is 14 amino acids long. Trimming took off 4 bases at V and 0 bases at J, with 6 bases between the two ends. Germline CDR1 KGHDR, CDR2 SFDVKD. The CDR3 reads CATSEHYSNQPQHF. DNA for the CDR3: TGTGCCACCAGTGAGCACTATAGCAATCAGCCCCAGCATTTT.

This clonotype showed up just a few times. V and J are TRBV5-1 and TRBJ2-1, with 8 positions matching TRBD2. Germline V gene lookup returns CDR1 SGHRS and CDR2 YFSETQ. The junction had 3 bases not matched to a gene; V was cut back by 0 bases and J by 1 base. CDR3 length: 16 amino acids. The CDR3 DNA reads TGCGCCAGCAGCTTGGCTCCGGGAGGGTCCTACAATGAGCAGTTCTTC. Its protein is CASSLAPGGSYNEQFF.

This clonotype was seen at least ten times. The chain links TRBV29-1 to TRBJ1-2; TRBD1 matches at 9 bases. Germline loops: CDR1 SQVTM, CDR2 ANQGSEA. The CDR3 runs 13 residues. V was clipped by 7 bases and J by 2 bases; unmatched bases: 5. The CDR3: CSARDRVNYGYTF. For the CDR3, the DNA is TGCAGCGCTAGGGACAGGGTAAACTATGGCTACACCTTC.

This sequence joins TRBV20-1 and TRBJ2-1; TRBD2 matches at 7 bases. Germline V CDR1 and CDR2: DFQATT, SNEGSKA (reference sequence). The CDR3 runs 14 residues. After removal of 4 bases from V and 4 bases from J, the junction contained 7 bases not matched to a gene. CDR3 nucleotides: TGCAGTGCTATGGGGCTAGCGGATTACAATGAGCAGTTCTTC. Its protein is CSAMGLADYNEQFF.

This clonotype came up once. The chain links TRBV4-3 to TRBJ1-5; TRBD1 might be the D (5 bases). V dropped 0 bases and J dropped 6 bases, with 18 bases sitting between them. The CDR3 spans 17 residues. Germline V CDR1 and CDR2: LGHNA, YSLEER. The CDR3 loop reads CASSQDHGGGYLQPQHF. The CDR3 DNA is TGCGCCAGCAGCCAAGATCATGGGGGAGGTTATCTTCAGCCCCAGCATTTT.

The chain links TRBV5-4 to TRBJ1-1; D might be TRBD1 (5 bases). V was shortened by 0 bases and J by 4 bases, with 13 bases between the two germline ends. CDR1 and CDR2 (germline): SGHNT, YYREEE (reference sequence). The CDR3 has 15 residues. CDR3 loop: CASSLEGRVSTEAFF. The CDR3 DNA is TGTGCCAGCAGCTTGGAGGGCAGGGTGAGCACTGAAGCTTTCTTT.

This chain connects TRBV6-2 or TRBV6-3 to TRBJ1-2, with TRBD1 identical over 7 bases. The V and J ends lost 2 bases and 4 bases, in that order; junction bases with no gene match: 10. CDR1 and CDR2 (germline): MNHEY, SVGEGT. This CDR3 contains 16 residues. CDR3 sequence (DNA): TGTGCCAGCAGTTACGTGACAGGGAGGTTCGGCTATGGCTACACCTTC. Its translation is CASSYVTGRFGYGYTF.

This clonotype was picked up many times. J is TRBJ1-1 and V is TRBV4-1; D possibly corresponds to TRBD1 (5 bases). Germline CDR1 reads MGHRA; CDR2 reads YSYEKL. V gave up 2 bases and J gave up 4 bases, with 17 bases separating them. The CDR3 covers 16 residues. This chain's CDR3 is CASSQPGPRGVTEAFF. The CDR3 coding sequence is TGCGCCAGCAGCCAACCGGGACCTAGGGGAGTCACTGAAGCTTTCTTT.

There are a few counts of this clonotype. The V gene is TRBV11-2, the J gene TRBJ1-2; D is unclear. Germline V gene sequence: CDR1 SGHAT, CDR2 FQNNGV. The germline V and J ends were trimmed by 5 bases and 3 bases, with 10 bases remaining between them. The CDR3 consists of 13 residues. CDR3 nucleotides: TGTGCCAGCAGCAAAGACACCCACTATGGCTACACCTTC. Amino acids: CASSKDTHYGYTF.

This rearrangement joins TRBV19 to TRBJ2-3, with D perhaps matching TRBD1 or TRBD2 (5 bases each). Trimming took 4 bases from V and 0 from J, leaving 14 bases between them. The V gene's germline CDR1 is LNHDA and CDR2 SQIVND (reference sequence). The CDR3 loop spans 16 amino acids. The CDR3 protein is CASSTTGTPSTDTQYF. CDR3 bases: TGTGCCAGTAGTACAACCGGGACCCCAAGCACAGATACGCAGTATTTT.

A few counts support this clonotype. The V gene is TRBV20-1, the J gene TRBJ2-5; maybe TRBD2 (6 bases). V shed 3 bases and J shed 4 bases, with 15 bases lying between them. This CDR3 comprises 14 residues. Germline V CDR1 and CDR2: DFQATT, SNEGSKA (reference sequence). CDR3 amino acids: CSASPPGVSETQYF. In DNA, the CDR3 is TGCAGTGCTAGTCCTCCGGGAGTATCAGAGACCCAGTACTTC.

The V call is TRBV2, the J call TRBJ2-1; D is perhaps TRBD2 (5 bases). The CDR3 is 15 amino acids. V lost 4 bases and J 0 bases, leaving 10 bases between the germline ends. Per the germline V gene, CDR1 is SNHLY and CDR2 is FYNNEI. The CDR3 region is CASSAGTRSYNEQFF. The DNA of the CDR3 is TGTGCCAGCAGTGCGGGAACACGCTCCTACAATGAGCAGTTCTTC.

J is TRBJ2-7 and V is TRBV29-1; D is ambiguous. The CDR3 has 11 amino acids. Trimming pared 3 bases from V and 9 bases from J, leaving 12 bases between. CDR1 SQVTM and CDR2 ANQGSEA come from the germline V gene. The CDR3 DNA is TGCAGCGTTGAGGTAGTAGGGTGGCAGTACTTC. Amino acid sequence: CSVEVVGWQYF.

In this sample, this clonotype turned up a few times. The CDR3: CASSRLGPRDTGELFF. CDR3 sequence (DNA): TGTGCCAGCAGCCGACTAGGGCCCAGGGACACCGGGGAGCTGTTTTTT. The chain recombines TRBV6-2 or TRBV6-3 with TRBJ2-2; D possibly corresponds to TRBD2 (6 bases). The CDR3 has 16 amino acids. From germline, CDR1 is MNHEY and CDR2 SVGEGT. Trimming stripped 6 bases from V and 3 bases from J, with 17 bases between.

CDR3 nucleotides: TGTGCCAGCAGCCCCGAAGGGGAGCAGTACTTC. Amino acids: CASSPEGEQYF. V gene TRBV6-6 combines with J gene TRBJ2-7; D gene uncertain. CDR3 size: 11 residues. CDR1 is MNHNY and CDR2 is SVGAGI in the germline V gene (reference sequence). Trimming shortened V by 6 bases and J by 7 bases, and 10 bases separated the two germline ends.

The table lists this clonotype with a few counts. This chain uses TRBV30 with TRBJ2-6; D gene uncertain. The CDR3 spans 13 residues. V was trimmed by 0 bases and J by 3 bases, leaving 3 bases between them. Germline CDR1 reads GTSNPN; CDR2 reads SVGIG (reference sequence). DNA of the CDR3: TGTGCCTGGAGTGTAGGTGGGGCCAACGTCCTGACTTTC. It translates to CAWSVGGANVLTF.

The CDR3 DNA follows: TGTGCCAGCAGCCTGAAGAGTTACGAGCAGTACTTC. It codes for CASSLKSYEQYF. V gene TRBV7-2 combines with J gene TRBJ2-7; D unresolved. The germline V gene encodes CDR1 SGHTA and CDR2 FQGNSA. Trimming shortened V by 5 bases and J by 4 bases, and 9 bases separated the two germline ends. The CDR3 contains 12 residues.

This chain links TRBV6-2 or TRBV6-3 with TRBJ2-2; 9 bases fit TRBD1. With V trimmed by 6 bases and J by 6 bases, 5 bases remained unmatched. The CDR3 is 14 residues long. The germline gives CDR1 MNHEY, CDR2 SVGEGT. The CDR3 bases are TGTGCCAGCAGACGAGGGACAGGGCCCGGGGAGCTGTTTTTT. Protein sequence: CASRRGTGPGELFF.

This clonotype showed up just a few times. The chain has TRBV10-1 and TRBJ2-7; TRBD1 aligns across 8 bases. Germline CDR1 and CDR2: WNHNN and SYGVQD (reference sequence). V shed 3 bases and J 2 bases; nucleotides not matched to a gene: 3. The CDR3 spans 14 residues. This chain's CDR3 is CASSENRGAYEQYF. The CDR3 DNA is TGCGCCAGCAGTGAAAACAGGGGGGCCTACGAGCAGTACTTC.

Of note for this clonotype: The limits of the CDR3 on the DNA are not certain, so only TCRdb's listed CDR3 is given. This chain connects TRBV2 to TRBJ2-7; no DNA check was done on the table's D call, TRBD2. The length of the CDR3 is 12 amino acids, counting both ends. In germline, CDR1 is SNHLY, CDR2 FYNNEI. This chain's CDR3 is CASRSGVFWQYF.

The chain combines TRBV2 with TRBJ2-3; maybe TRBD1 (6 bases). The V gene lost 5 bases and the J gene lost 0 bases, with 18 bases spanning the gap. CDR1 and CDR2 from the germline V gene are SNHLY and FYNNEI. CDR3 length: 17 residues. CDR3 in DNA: TGTGCCAGCAGTAGCATCCGGGACACCTGGAGCACAGATACGCAGTATTTT. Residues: CASSSIRDTWSTDTQYF.

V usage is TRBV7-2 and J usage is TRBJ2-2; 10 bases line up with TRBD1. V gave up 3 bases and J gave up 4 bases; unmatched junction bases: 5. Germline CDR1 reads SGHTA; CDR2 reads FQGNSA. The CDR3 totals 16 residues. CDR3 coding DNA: TGTGCCAGCAGCTTCCGACAGGGGGCTAGCACCGGGGAGCTGTTTTTT. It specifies CASSFRQGASTGELFF. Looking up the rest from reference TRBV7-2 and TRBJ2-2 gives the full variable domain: GAGVSQSPSNKVTEKGKDVELRCDPISGHTALYWYRQSLGQGLEFLIYFQGNSAPDKSGLPSDRFSAERTGGSVSTLTIQRTQQEDSAVYLCASSFRQGASTGELFFGEGSRLTVL.

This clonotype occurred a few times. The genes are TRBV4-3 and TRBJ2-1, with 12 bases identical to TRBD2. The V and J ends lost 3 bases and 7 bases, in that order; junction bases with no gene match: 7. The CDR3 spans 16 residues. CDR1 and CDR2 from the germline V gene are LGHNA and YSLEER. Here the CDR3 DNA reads TGCGCCAGCAGCCAGCCCCTAGCGGGAGGGCCAAATGAGCAGTTCTTC. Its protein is CASSQPLAGGPNEQFF.

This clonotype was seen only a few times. The CDR3 DNA sequence: TGCAGTGCTAGCGGGTACTCTAACAATGAGCAGTTCTTC. As protein: CSASGYSNNEQFF. The chain combines TRBV20-1 with TRBJ2-1; the D is unclear. Trimming removed 3 bases at V and 5 bases at J, with 11 bases between. Germline CDR1 reads DFQATT; CDR2 reads SNEGSKA (reference sequence). This CDR3 is 13 amino acids long.

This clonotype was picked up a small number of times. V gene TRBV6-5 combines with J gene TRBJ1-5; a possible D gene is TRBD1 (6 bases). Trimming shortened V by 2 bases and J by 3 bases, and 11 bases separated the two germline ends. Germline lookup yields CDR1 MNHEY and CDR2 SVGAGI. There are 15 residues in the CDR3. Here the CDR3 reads CASSYRRGDNQPQHF. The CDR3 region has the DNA TGTGCCAGCAGTTACCGCAGGGGCGACAATCAGCCCCAGCATTTT.

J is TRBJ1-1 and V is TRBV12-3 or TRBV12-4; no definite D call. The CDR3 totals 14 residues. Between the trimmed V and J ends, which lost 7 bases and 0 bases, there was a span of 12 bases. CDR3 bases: TGTGCCAGCACCGTTGCGATAATGAACACTGAAGCTTTCTTT. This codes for CASTVAIMNTEAFF.

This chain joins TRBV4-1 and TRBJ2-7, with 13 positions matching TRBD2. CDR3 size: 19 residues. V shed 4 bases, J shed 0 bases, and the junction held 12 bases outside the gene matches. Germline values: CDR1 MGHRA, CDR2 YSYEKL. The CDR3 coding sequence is TGCGCCAGCAGCCCGCAATGGGGACTAGCGGGATCCTTCTCCTACGAGCAGTACTTC. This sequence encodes CASSPQWGLAGSFSYEQYF.

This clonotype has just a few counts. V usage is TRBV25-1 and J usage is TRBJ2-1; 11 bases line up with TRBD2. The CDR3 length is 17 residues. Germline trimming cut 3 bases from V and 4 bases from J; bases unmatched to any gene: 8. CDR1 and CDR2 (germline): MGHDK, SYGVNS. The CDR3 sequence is CASSERLAGGPYNEQFF. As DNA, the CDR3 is TGTGCCAGCAGTGAGCGGCTAGCGGGGGGACCATACAATGAGCAGTTCTTC.